This TCR beta chain was observed in a study of blood T cells in healthy people across ages. Study-level points and caveats: The unsorted PBMCs prevented any conclusive comparison of naive versus antigen-experienced cells. Long-lived and aged donors differed, with more naive CD4+ cells and higher diversity in the long-lived. Percentage of naive T cells showed a strong correlation with TCR beta diversity. Getting older went along with TCR beta diversity per million T cells dropping roughly linearly.

To note about this clonotype: The antigen is undetermined.

Unmatched junction bases numbered 6, after V lost 5 bases and J lost 2 bases. CDR1 and CDR2 from the germline V gene are DFQATT and SNEGSKA (reference sequence). This CDR3 has 14 residues. Primers used in a second PCR of about 7 to 11 cycles were a sample-barcoded 5' primer and a J-beta primer mix. MiXCR, applied by TCRdb to the 5' RACE reads, yields one record per CDR3 protein. The table shows fewer than 2,000,000 distinct CDR3 sequences, with approximately 39% occurring only once. The sequenced material came from blood. The TCR sequence derives from a human donor in good health. The chain recombines TRBV20-1 with TRBJ2-5; 9 positions match TRBD2. The DNA for the CDR3 is TGCAGTGCTGATCGAGCGGGGGGACAAGAGACCCAGTACTTC. Protein sequence: CSADRAGGQETQYF.